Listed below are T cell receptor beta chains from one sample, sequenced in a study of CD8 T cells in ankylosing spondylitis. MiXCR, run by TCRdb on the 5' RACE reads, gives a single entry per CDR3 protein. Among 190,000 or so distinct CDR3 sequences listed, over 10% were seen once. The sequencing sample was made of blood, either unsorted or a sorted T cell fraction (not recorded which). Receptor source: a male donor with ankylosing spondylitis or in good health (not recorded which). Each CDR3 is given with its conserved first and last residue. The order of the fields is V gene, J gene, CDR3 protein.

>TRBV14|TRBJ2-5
CASSPQIRAQETQYF
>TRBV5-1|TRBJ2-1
CASSLLGTGAYNEQFF
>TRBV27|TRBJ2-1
CASSLLAGPLYNEQFF
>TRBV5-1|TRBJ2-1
CASSSGGTGAYNEQFF
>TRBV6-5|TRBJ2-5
CASSHYAGTEETQYF
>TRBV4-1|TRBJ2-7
CASSQGGGLDEQYF
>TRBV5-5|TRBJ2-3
CASSFLEPTSTDTQYF
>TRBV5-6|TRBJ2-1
CASSLSPDSYNEQFF
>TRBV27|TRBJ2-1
CASRTSGGVNEQFF
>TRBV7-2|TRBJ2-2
CASSPRDRGTGELFF
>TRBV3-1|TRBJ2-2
CASSQESVHTGELFF
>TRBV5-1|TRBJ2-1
CASSQRYEQGNNEQFF
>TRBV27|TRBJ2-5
CASTQLAGAPEETQYF
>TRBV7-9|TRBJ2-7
CASSLLPGAGYEQYF